These 9 T cell receptor beta chains originate from one sample sequenced in a study of T cell repertoires in cytomegalovirus infection. TCRdb itself ran the reads through MiXCR, one entry per CDR3 protein. The profile shows around 550,000 distinct CDR3 sequences, about 26% of them singletons. The sequenced sample was PBMCs. The receptors originated from a human donor in good health (CMV status not recorded). Some clones in this sample may be carry-over from other donors' samples.

The V gene is TRBV7-9, the J gene TRBJ2-2, with D uncertain. Trimming removed 1 base at V and 4 bases at J, with 7 bases between. The CDR3 totals 14 residues. Per germline, CDR1 SEHNR and CDR2 FQNEAQ (reference sequence). The DNA for the CDR3 is TGTGCCAGCAGCTTAGACGTTTCCACCGGGGAGCTGTTTTTT. It yields the protein CASSLDVSTGELFF. Using reference TRBV7-9 and TRBJ2-2 for the parts outside the CDR3, the full variable domain is DTGVSQNPRHKITKRGQNVTFRCDPISEHNRLYWYRQTLGQGPEFLTYFQNEAQLEKSRLLSDRFSAERPKGSFSTLEIQRTEQGDSAMYLCASSLDVSTGELFFGEGSRLTVL.

There are a few counts of this clonotype. The V and J genes are TRBV7-2 and TRBJ1-1, with D tentatively TRBD1 (5 bases). Germline V lookup: CDR1 SGHTA, CDR2 FQGNSA. Trimming removed 1 base from V and 0 bases from J, with 12 bases in between. The CDR3 has 16 residues. CDR3 loop: CASSLVRGLMNTEAFF. DNA of the CDR3: TGTGCCAGCAGCTTAGTGAGGGGCCTAATGAACACTGAAGCTTTCTTT.

The chain carries TRBV20-1 and TRBJ2-1; 13 bases are a match to TRBD2. The germline V gene encodes CDR1 DFQATT and CDR2 SNEGSKA (reference sequence). V dropped 6 bases and J dropped 7; count of bases not matched to a gene: 6. The CDR3 totals 14 residues. This chain's CDR3 is CSAQLAGGPNEQFF. For the CDR3, the DNA is TGCAGTGCCCAACTAGCGGGAGGGCCTAATGAGCAGTTCTTC.

This sequence joins TRBV11-3 and TRBJ2-1; D perhaps matches TRBD2 (6 bases). CDR3 length equals 13 residues. Germline V lookup: CDR1 SGHNT, CDR2 YENEEA. Trimming removed 6 bases at V and 5 bases at J, with 11 bases between. The CDR3 loop is CASRLGSHNEQFF. Written as DNA, the CDR3 is TGTGCCAGCAGACTCGGGAGCCACAATGAGCAGTTCTTC.

The chain recombines TRBV3-1 with TRBJ1-1, with a weak D call TRBD1 (5 bases). Germline values: CDR1 LGHDT, CDR2 YNNKEL (reference sequence). Between the trimmed V and J ends, which lost 4 bases and 10 bases, there was a span of 16 bases. This CDR3 contains 13 residues. As DNA, the CDR3 is TGTGCCAGCAGCCGCGAAGGTGGGGGTGGAGCTTTCTTT. It yields the protein CASSREGGGGAFF.

The chain links TRBV6-6 to TRBJ2-1, with 10 bases aligning to TRBD2. Per germline, CDR1 MNHNY and CDR2 SVGAGI (reference sequence). The CDR3 has 15 amino acids. V lost 5 bases to trimming and J lost 11 bases; unmatched junction nucleotides: 12. The CDR3 here is CASSDRASGRNKQFF. The DNA of the CDR3 is TGTGCCAGCAGTGATCGGGCTAGCGGGAGAAATAAGCAGTTCTTC.

This clonotype was observed a few times. The genes are TRBV7-2 and TRBJ2-1, with D hard to call. CDR3 size: 14 residues. Between the trimmed V and J ends, which lost 2 bases and 5 bases, there was a span of 10 bases. Germline-derived CDR1 and CDR2 are SGHTA and FQGNSA. The CDR3 loop reads CASSLHQTDNEQFF. In DNA form, the CDR3 reads TGTGCCAGCAGCTTACATCAGACTGACAATGAGCAGTTCTTC.

Many counts were recorded for this clonotype. The rearrangement uses TRBV7-2 and TRBJ2-3; the match to TRBD2 covers 12 bases. CDR1 is SGHTA and CDR2 is FQGNSA in the germline V gene. The junction had 6 bases not matched to a gene; V was cut back by 5 bases and J by 3 bases. The length of the CDR3 is 16 residues. The CDR3 nucleotides read TGTGCCAGCAGCCCACCCGGGACTAGCGGGACAGATACGCAGTATTTT. This encodes CASSPPGTSGTDTQYF.

This clonotype was detected many times. The chain recombines TRBV7-2 with TRBJ1-1; 8 bases agree with TRBD1. The V gene end was trimmed by 3 bases and the J gene end by 6 bases; junction bases not matched to a gene: 6. The germline V gene encodes CDR1 SGHTA and CDR2 FQGNSA. This CDR3 has 14 amino acids. In DNA, the CDR3 is TGTGCCAGCAGCTTCGACAGGGGTTCCCCTGAAGCTTTCTTT. Its protein is CASSFDRGSPEAFF.